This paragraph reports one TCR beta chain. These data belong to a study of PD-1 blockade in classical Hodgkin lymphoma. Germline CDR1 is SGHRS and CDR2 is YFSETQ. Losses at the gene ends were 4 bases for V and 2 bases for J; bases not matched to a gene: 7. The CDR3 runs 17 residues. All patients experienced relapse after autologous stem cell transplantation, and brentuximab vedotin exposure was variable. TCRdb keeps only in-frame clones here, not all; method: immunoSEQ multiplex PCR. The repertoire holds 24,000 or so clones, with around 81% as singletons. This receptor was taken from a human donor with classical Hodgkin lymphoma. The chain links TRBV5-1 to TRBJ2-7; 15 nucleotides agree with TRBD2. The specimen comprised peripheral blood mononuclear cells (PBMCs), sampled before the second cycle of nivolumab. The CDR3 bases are TGCGCCAGCAGCCCCGGACTAGCGGGAGGGATCGCCTACGAGCAGTACTTC. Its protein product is CASSPGLAGGIAYEQYF.